The rows below give T cell receptor beta chains drawn from one sample of a study of T cells in Graves' hyperthyroidism and ophthalmopathy. TCRdb itself ran the multiplex PCR reads through MiXCR, one entry per CDR3 protein. The table includes roughly 380,000 distinct CDR3 sequences, 11% to 15% detected once. The source material was blood. The source is a woman aged 55-69 years with Graves' hyperthyroidism. Both conserved end residues are part of each CDR3. A D gene is named only where the DNA matches it firmly. Rows may omit the clone size; those that give it use once, few, many or a size class.

TRBJ2-3 NA TRBV11-2 NA TGTACCAGCAGCTTAGGGTTCCGGGAAAGCACAGATACGCAGTATTTT CTSSLGFRESTDTQYF
TRBJ1-5 NA TRBV6-5 many TGTGCCAGCAGTTACGGGGGGCTTAACAATCAGCCCCAGCATTTT CASSYGGLNNQPQHF
TRBJ2-3 TRBD2 TRBV5-6 NA TGTGCCAGCAGATCTCTAGCGGGAGGGGCGGATACGCAGTATTTT CASRSLAGGADTQYF
TRBJ1-4 NA TRBV30 many TGTGCCTGGAGTGTTGCCGAAAAACTGTTTTTT CAWSVAEKLFF
TRBJ2-1 TRBD2 TRBV5-1 many TGCGCCAGCAGCTTGATCCCGGGGTCGGGGGGGAATGAGCAGTTCTTC CASSLIPGSGGNEQFF
TRBJ2-3 TRBD1 TRBV5-1 NA TGCGCCAGCAGCTTCATCTCCAGGACAGGGAAAAAGTATTTT CASSFISRTGKKYF
TRBJ1-4 NA TRBV5-1 NA TGCGCCAGCAGCTTGGAGGGACCGCCTAATGAAAAACTGTTTTTT CASSLEGPPNEKLFF
TRBJ2-7 TRBD1 TRBV10-3 few TGTGCCATCAGTGAGGAGGGGGCGAACTACGAGCAGTACTTC CAISEEGANYEQYF
TRBJ2-5 NA TRBV4-1 NA TGCGCCAGCAGCCAAGGAGCCCTCCGAGAGACCCAGTACTTC CASSQGALRETQYF
TRBJ2-7 NA TRBV11-3 few TGTGCCAGCAGCCCCCACGGCCGGTTGCGTGGCGAGCAGTACTTC CASSPHGRLRGEQYF
TRBJ2-1 TRBD2 TRBV10-3 many TGTGCCACCACAGCGGGAGGGAGCTCCTACAATGAGCAGTTCTTC CATTAGGSSYNEQFF
TRBJ2-1 TRBD2 TRBV24-1 many TGTGCCACCCCCCGGTGGAGCGGGATTTCCCCAAACTCCTACAATGAGCAGTTCTTC CATPRWSGISPNSYNEQFF
TRBJ2-3 TRBD2 TRBV3-1 NA TGTGCCAGCAGCCAGGGACTAGCGGGGTCAAGCACAGATACGCAGTATTTT CASSQGLAGSSTDTQYF
TRBJ1-1 NA TRBV3-1 many TGTGCCAGCAGCCTCGAAGGGGGGGGGAACACTGAAGCTTTCTTT CASSLEGGGNTEAFF
TRBJ2-1 TRBD2 TRBV24-1 NA TGTGCCACCAGTGATTCGGTTATAGGACTAGCGGGAGGCCTGGGGCAGTTCTTC CATSDSVIGLAGGLGQFF
TRBJ1-3 NA TRBV12-3/TRBV12-4 many TGTGCCAGCAGCTCTGGAAACACCATATATTTT CASSSGNTIYF
TRBJ2-7 TRBD2 TRBV20-1 NA TGCAGTGCTAGAACGGCTAGCGGGACCTACGAGCAGTACTTC CSARTASGTYEQYF
TRBJ2-3 NA TRBV4-1 NA TGCGCCAGCAGCCAAGATTTTACAGCAGGGGCAGATACGCAGTATTTT CASSQDFTAGADTQYF
TRBJ2-3 TRBD1 TRBV20-1 few TGCAGTGCTAGAGACCCCTCGAGGGGGCTCACAGATACGCAGTATTTT CSARDPSRGLTDTQYF
TRBJ2-1 NA TRBV7-6 many TGTGCCAGCAGCTCCTGGGGGACATACAATGAGCAGTTCTTC CASSSWGTYNEQFF
TRBJ2-2 TRBD2 TRBV5-6 NA TGTGCCAGCAGCCCGCCCGGGTCGGGAGGGACCGGGGAGCTGTTTTTT CASSPPGSGGTGELFF
TRBJ2-1 TRBD1 TRBV11-2 many TGTGCCAGCAGCTTAGACCGGGACAGGGAGCAGTTCTTC CASSLDRDREQFF
TRBJ1-2 NA TRBV7-9 many TGTGCCAGCAGTTCGATGGTCTATGGCTACACCTTC CASSSMVYGYTF
TRBJ1-2 NA TRBV5-8 NA TGTGCCAGCAGCTTGCAACGGCTCTATGGCTACACCTTC CASSLQRLYGYTF
TRBJ2-7 NA TRBV5-1 NA TGCGCCAGCAGCTCCGAATGGGGGGGCCGTGAGCAGTACTTC CASSSEWGGREQYF
TRBJ1-5 NA TRBV11-2 many TGTGCCAGCAGCTTCAGCGTAGCAAGCAATCAGCCCCAGCATTTT CASSFSVASNQPQHF
TRBJ2-7 TRBD1 TRBV14 NA TGTGCCAGCAGACAGACCGGGACAGGGGCGTACGAGCAGTACTTC CASRQTGTGAYEQYF
TRBJ2-1 TRBD2 TRBV7-9 few TGTGCCAGCAGCCCGACACTAGCGGGAGGGAGGAATGAGCAGTTCTTC CASSPTLAGGRNEQFF
TRBJ2-5 TRBD2 TRBV5-1 few TGCGCCAGCAGCTTTACCCTTAGCGGGGAGACCCAGTACTTC CASSFTLSGETQYF
TRBJ2-1 NA TRBV9 many TGTGCCAGCAGCTCTAGCGACAGCTCCTACAATGAGCAGTTCTTC CASSSSDSSYNEQFF
TRBJ1-1 NA TRBV28 many TGTGCCAGCAGTTTCCGGCAGGCAAACACTGAAGCTTTCTTT CASSFRQANTEAFF
TRBJ2-7 NA TRBV28 many TGTGCCAGCATCGGAGGAGTCGGTCACGAGCAGTACTTC CASIGGVGHEQYF
TRBJ2-1 TRBD2 TRBV12-3/TRBV12-4 many TGTGCCAGCAGTGTAGCGGGAGCTTCCTACAATGAGCAGTTCTTC CASSVAGASYNEQFF
TRBJ2-1 TRBD2 TRBV10-1 NA TGCGCCAGCAGTGAGAGGACGGGGGGTGAGCAGTTCTTC CASSERTGGEQFF
TRBJ2-3 TRBD2 TRBV6-1 NA TGTGCCAGCGGCCCAGCGGGAGGCACCGGGGATACGCAGTATTTT CASGPAGGTGDTQYF
TRBJ2-7 TRBD2 TRBV19 many TGTGCCAGTAGTATCAGAAGGGCCAGCGGGAGGTCCTACGAGCAGTACTTC CASSIRRASGRSYEQYF
TRBJ2-1 NA TRBV10-3 few TGTGCCATCGCGCAGGGTGGCGGCTCCTACAATGAGCAGTTCTTC CAIAQGGGSYNEQFF
TRBJ2-1 NA TRBV18 many TGTGCCAGCTCACCCCCTGTTACTAGGGGGTACAATGAGCAGTTCTTC CASSPPVTRGYNEQFF
TRBJ2-5 TRBD1 TRBV5-1 NA TGCGCCAGCAGCTTGGATCCGACAGGGAGAGAGACCCAGTACTTC CASSLDPTGRETQYF